This TCR beta chain was profiled in a study of blood T cell repertoires in COVID-19. Generated by immunoSEQ multiplex PCR, the TCRdb table keeps only in-frame clones and is missing some. This sample yields 88,000 or so clones, of which around 79% are seen a single time; 24% belongs to the top ten. The germline V and J ends were trimmed by 5 bases and 4 bases, with 16 bases remaining between them. This CDR3 has 15 residues. Germline V lookup: CDR1 MGHDK, CDR2 SYGVNS. The source of this sequence is a human donor in a cohort sampled during active COVID-19. The chain joins TRBV25-1 to TRBJ2-3; D is perhaps TRBD2 (5 bases). Sequencing input: peripheral blood. DNA for the CDR3: TGTGCCAGCAGTCAGAGCGGTGCCGGCTCAGATACGCAGTATTTT. Amino acid sequence: CASSQSGAGSDTQYF. The complete variable domain, with remaining parts taken from reference TRBV25-1 and TRBJ2-3, reads EADIYQTPRYLVIGTGKKITLECSQTMGHDKMYWYQQDPGMELHLIHYSYGVNSTEKGDLSSESTVSRIRTEHFPLTLESARPSHTSQYLCASSQSGAGSDTQYFGPGTRLTVL.